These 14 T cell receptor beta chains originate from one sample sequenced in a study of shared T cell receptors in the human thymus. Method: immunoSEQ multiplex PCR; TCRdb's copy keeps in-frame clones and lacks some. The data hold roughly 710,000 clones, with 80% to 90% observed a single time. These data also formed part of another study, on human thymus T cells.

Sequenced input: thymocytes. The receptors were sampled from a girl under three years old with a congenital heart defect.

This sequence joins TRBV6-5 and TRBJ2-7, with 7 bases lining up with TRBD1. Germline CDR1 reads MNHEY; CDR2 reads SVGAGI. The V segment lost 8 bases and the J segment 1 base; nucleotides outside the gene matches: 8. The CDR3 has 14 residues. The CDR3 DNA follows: TGTGCCAGCTTCCCGGACAGGAAATCCTACGAGCAGTACTTC. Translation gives CASFPDRKSYEQYF.

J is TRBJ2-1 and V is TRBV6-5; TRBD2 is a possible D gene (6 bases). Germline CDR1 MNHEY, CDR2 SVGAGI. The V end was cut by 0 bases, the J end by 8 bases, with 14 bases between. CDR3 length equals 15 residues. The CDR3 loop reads CASSYSNTREDEQFF. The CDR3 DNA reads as TGTGCCAGCAGTTACTCGAATACCAGGGAGGATGAGCAGTTCTTC.

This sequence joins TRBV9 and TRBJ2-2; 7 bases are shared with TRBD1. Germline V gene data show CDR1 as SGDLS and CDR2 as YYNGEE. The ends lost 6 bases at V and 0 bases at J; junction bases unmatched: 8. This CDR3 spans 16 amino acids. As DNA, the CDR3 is TGTGCCAGCAACCCAGGACAGGACGCGAACACCGGGGAGCTGTTTTTT. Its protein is CASNPGQDANTGELFF.

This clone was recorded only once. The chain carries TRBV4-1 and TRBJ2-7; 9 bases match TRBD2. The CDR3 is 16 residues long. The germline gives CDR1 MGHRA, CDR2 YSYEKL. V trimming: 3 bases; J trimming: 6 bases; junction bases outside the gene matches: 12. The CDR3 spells CASSHQAGTSRIEQYF. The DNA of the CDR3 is TGCGCCAGCAGCCATCAGGCCGGGACTAGCAGGATCGAGCAGTACTTC.

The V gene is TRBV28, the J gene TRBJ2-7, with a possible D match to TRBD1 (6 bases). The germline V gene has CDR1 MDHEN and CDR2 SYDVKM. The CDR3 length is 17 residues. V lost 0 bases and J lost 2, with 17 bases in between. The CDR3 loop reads CASSLCIVGGQPYEQYF. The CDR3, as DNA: TGTGCCAGCAGTTTATGCATAGTCGGTGGACAGCCCTACGAGCAGTACTTC.

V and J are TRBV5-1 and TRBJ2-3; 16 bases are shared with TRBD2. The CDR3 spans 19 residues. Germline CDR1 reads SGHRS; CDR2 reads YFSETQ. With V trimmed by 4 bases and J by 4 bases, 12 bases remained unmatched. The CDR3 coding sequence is TGCGCCAGCAGCCCAGCACCGGGACTAGCGGGGGGGCGGGCAGATACGCAGTATTTT. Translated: CASSPAPGLAGGRADTQYF.

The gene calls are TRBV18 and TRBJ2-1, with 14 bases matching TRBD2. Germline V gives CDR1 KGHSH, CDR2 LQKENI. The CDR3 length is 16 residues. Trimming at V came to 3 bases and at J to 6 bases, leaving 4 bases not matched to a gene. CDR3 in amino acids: CASSPTSGGALNEQFF. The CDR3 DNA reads TGTGCCAGCTCACCGACTAGCGGGGGGGCCCTCAATGAGCAGTTCTTC.

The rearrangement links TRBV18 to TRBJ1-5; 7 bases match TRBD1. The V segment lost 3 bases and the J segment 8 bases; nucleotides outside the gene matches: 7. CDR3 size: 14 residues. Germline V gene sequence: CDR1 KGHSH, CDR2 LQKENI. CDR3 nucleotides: TGTGCCAGCTCACCGACAGGGCCAGGGGAGCCCCAGCATTTT. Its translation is CASSPTGPGEPQHF.

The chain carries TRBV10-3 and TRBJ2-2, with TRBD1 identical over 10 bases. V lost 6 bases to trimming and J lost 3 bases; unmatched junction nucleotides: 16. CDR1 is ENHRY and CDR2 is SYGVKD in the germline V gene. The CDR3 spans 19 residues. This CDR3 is CAIRPKNETGTGDTGELFF. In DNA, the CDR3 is TGTGCCATCAGGCCGAAAAACGAAACCGGGACAGGGGACACCGGGGAGCTGTTTTTT.

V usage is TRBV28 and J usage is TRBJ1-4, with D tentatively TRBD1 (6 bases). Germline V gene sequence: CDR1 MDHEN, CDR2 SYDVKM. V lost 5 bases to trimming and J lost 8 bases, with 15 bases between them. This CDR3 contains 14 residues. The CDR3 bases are TGTGCCAGCAGTCCAGGGGCCCTCAGGGAAAAACTGTTTTTT. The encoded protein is CASSPGALREKLFF.

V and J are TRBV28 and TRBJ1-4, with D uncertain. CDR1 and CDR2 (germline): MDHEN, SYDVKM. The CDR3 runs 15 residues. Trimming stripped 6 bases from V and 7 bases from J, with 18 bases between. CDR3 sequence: CASSIYRRRGEKLFF. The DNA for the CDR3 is TGTGCCAGCAGCATATATCGGAGACGGGGTGAAAAACTGTTTTTT.

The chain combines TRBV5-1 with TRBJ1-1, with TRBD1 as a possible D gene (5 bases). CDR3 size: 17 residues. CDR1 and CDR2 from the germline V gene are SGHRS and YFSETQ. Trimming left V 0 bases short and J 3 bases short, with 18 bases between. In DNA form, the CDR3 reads TGCGCCAGCAGCTTGGCAGGGCGGACCGGCGAATACACTGAAGCTTTCTTT. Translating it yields CASSLAGRTGEYTEAFF.

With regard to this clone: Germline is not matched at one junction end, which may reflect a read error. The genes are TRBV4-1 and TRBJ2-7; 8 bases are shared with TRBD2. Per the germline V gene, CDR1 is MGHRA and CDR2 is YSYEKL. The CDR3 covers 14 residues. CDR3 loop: CASSQVLERGSLDF. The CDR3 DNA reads TGCGCCAGCAGCCAAGTATTGGAGCGGGGGTCCCTGGACTTC.

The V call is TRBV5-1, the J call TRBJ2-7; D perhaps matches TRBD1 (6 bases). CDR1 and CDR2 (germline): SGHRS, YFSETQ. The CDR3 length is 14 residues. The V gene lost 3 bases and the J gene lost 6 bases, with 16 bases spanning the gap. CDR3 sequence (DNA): TGCGCCAGCAGCTCGGGACATATGAAGGCCGAGCAGTACTTC. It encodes CASSSGHMKAEQYF.